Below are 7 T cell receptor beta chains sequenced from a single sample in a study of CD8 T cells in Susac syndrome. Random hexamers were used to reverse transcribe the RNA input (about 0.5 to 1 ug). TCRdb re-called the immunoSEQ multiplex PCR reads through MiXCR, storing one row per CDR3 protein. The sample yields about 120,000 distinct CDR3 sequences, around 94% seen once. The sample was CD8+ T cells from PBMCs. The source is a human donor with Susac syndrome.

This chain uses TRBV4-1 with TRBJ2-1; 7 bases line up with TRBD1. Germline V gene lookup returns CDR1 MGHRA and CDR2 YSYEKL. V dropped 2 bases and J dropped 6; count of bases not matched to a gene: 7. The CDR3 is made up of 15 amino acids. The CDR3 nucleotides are TGCGCCAGCAGCCAACCGACAGGGCGTGGCAATGAGCAGTTCTTC. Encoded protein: CASSQPTGRGNEQFF.

CDR3 loop: CASSYSRGYEQYF. The CDR3 DNA is TGTGCCAGCAGTTACTCGAGGGGCTACGAGCAGTACTTC. This sequence joins TRBV6-6 and TRBJ2-7, with D possibly called TRBD1 or TRBD2 (5 bases each). Trimming removed 0 bases at V and 3 bases at J, with 6 bases between. The CDR3 is made up of 13 amino acids. Germline values: CDR1 MNHNY, CDR2 SVGAGI (reference sequence).

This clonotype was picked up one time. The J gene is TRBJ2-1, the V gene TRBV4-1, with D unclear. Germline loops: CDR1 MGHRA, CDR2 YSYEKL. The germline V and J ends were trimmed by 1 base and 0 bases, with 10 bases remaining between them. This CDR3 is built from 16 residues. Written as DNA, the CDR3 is TGCGCCAGCAGCCAAGGTAGCCAGGCCTCCTACAATGAGCAGTTCTTC. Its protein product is CASSQGSQASYNEQFF.

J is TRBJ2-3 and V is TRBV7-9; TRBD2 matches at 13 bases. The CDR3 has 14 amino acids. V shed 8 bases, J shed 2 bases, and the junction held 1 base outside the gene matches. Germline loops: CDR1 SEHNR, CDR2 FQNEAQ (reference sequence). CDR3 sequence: CASGTSGVTDTQYF. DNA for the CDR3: TGTGCCAGCGGGACTAGCGGGGTCACAGATACGCAGTATTTT. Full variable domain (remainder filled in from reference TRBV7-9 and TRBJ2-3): DTGVSQNPRHKITKRGQNVTFRCDPISEHNRLYWYRQTLGQGPEFLTYFQNEAQLEKSRLLSDRFSAERPKGSFSTLEIQRTEQGDSAMYLCASGTSGVTDTQYFGPGTRLTVL.

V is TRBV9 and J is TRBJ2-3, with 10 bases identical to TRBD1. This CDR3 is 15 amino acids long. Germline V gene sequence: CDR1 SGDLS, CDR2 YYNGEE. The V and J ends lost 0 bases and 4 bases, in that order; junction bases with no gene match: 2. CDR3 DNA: TGTGCCAGCAGCGTAGAGACAGGGGGCCCAGATACGCAGTATTTT. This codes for CASSVETGGPDTQYF. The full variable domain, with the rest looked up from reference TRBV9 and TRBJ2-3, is DSGVTQTPKHLITATGQRVTLRCSPRSGDLSVYWYQQSLDQGLQFLIQYYNGEERAKGNILERFSAQQFPDLHSELNLSSLELGDSALYFCASSVETGGPDTQYFGPGTRLTVL.

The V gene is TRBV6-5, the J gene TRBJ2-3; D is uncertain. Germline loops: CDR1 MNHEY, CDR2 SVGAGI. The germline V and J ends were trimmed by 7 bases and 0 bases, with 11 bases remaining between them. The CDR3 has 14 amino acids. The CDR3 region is CASNFGSSTDTQYF. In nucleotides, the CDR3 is TGTGCCAGCAACTTCGGATCTAGCACAGATACGCAGTATTTT.

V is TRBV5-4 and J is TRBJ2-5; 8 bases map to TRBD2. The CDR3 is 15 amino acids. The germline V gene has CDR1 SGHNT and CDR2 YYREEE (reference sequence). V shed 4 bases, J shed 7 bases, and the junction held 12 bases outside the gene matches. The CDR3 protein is CASSGREDRPGTQYF. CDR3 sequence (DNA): TGTGCCAGCAGCGGGCGGGAGGACCGGCCGGGGACCCAGTACTTC.